This entry lists 27 T cell receptor beta chains sequenced from one sample in a study of shared clonotypes between healthy human individuals. Generated by immunoSEQ multiplex PCR, the TCRdb table keeps only in-frame clones and is missing some. The data contain about 1.5 million clones, roughly 96% of them seen just once; the ten biggest clones take up approximately 1.1%. Sequencing was performed on naive CD4+ T cells sorted from blood. The subset here: CD45RA+ positively selected. Receptors originate from a man in his thirties or forties in good health.

The chain is built from TRBV2 and TRBJ2-5; D unresolved. Germline V gives CDR1 SNHLY, CDR2 FYNNEI. Trimming left V 0 bases short and J 4 bases short, with 6 bases between. The CDR3 consists of 13 residues. CDR3: CASSEALRETQYF. The CDR3 nucleotides read TGTGCCAGCAGTGAAGCGCTTAGAGAGACCCAGTACTTC.

The rearrangement links TRBV28 to TRBJ2-4; the match to TRBD1 covers 7 bases. This CDR3 has 19 amino acids. Germline trimming cut 0 bases from V and 1 base from J; bases unmatched to any gene: 12. Germline loops: CDR1 MDHEN, CDR2 SYDVKM. The CDR3 coding sequence is TGTGCCAGCAGTTTATGGGGGGCGGTCGACAGGGTTGCCAAAAACATTCAGTACTTC. This codes for CASSLWGAVDRVAKNIQYF.

The chain is built from TRBV6-5 and TRBJ2-7; D uncertain. This CDR3 is built from 12 residues. Germline V gene lookup returns CDR1 MNHEY and CDR2 SVGAGI. Between the trimmed V and J ends, which lost 8 bases and 2 bases, there was a span of 10 bases. The CDR3 nucleotides are TGTGCCAGCGGAATCAAACCCTACGAGCAGTACTTC. Translating gives CASGIKPYEQYF.

The gene calls are TRBV29-1 and TRBJ1-1; D is possibly TRBD1 (6 bases). The germline V and J ends were trimmed by 7 bases and 1 base, with 19 bases remaining between them. This CDR3 has 15 amino acids. Germline assignment: CDR1 SQVTM and CDR2 ANQGSEA. The CDR3 region is CSAAGAGGSNTEAFF. CDR3 nucleotide sequence: TGCAGCGCCGCGGGGGCGGGGGGATCGAACACTGAAGCTTTCTTT.

This clone was seen only once. This sequence joins TRBV9 and TRBJ2-1; D is possibly TRBD2 (5 bases). This CDR3 comprises 13 residues. V was pared by 1 base and J by 8 bases, with 10 bases between. Germline V gene data show CDR1 as SGDLS and CDR2 as YYNGEE. The chain's CDR3 is CASSVTSWHEQFF. The CDR3 bases are TGTGCCAGCAGCGTAACTAGTTGGCATGAGCAGTTCTTC.

This clone was picked up one time. This rearrangement joins TRBV7-9 to TRBJ2-3; D is ambiguous. From germline, CDR1 is SEHNR and CDR2 FQNEAQ (reference sequence). Deletions cut 6 bases from V and 7 bases from J, with 14 bases between. There are 13 residues in the CDR3. The CDR3 spells CASSFRPGNTQYF. The CDR3 nucleotides are TGTGCCAGCAGTTTCCGACCGGGCAATACGCAGTATTTT.

About this clone: Other DNA sequences of this sample code for an identical CDR3. V and J are TRBV28 and TRBJ1-2; 8 nucleotides match TRBD1. Germline loops: CDR1 MDHEN, CDR2 SYDVKM. Trimming at V came to 2 bases and at J to 8 bases, leaving 4 bases not matched to a gene. This CDR3 is built from 13 residues. In DNA form, the CDR3 reads TGTGCCAGCAGTTTAGGACAGGGTGGAGGCTACACCTTC. Translation gives CASSLGQGGGYTF.

A remark on this clone: Other DNA sequences in this sample translate to the same CDR3. The chain combines TRBV2 with TRBJ2-5; D could derive from TRBD1 or TRBD2 (5 bases each). The CDR3 runs to 14 residues. Trimming pared 1 base from V and 5 bases from J, leaving 11 bases between. CDR1 and CDR2 (germline): SNHLY, FYNNEI. Written as DNA, the CDR3 is TGTGCCAGCAGTGAAGGGCCCTGGGGGGAGACCCAGTACTTC. Translated: CASSEGPWGETQYF.

The rearrangement joins TRBV29-1 to TRBJ2-7, with a possible D match to TRBD1 (6 bases). This CDR3 comprises 13 residues. Trimming took 7 bases from V and 3 from J, leaving 16 bases between them. The germline V gene encodes CDR1 SQVTM and CDR2 ANQGSEA. As DNA, the CDR3 is TGCAGCGCCCTTGGGGACACAAACTACGAGCAGTACTTC. This translates into CSALGDTNYEQYF.

The chain has TRBV7-9 and TRBJ2-3; D unclear. From germline, CDR1 is SEHNR and CDR2 FQNEAQ (reference sequence). V lost 0 bases and J lost 6, with 10 bases in between. The CDR3 length is 14 residues. The CDR3 sequence is CASSLAGPGDTQYF. DNA of the CDR3: TGTGCCAGCAGCTTAGCTGGGCCCGGGGATACGCAGTATTTT.

The rearrangement links TRBV19 to TRBJ1-2; perhaps TRBD1 as D (6 bases). There are 15 residues in the CDR3. V was cut by 4 bases and J by 5 bases, with 17 bases left in between. The V gene's germline CDR1 is LNHDA and CDR2 SQIVND (reference sequence). The CDR3, as DNA: TGTGCCAGTAGTACGGGACGGGGGGCGCAGTATGGCTACACCTTC. It is translated as CASSTGRGAQYGYTF.

The chain combines TRBV6-6 with TRBJ1-5; D is perhaps TRBD1 (5 bases). CDR1 MNHNY and CDR2 SVGAGI come from the germline V gene (reference sequence). The CDR3 covers 14 residues. Trimming took 2 bases from V and 7 from J, leaving 12 bases between them. DNA for the CDR3: TGTGCCAGCAGTTACCGAGACAGTGCCCAGCCCCAGCATTTT. Amino acid sequence: CASSYRDSAQPQHF.

The CDR3 nucleotides read TGTGCCAGCAGTGACAAGGCCAGAAGTCAGCCCCAGCATTTT. Its protein product is CASSDKARSQPQHF. This chain joins TRBV2 and TRBJ1-5; D ambiguous. CDR1 is SNHLY, CDR2 FYNNEI, per germline. This CDR3 is built from 14 residues. Trimming pared 3 bases from V and 6 bases from J, leaving 12 bases between.

This clone was recorded only once. This rearrangement joins TRBV6-1 to TRBJ2-7, with a tentative D call TRBD2 (5 bases). Per the germline V gene, CDR1 is MNHNS and CDR2 is SASEGT. V dropped 3 bases and J dropped 1 base, with 13 bases sitting between them. The CDR3 runs 15 residues. The CDR3 protein is CASSDLAGTSYEQYF. The CDR3 DNA follows: TGTGCCAGCAGTGATCTGGCGGGCACATCCTACGAGCAGTACTTC.

Only one count was recorded for this clone. This chain joins TRBV5-6 and TRBJ2-7; TRBD1 aligns across 7 bases. With 6 bases clipped from V and 7 bases from J, the junction kept 13 bases outside the gene matches. The CDR3 is 14 amino acids. In germline, CDR1 is SGHDT, CDR2 YYEEEE. Written as DNA, the CDR3 is TGTGCCAGCATTCCGACAGGGAGAGTCCAGGAGCAGTACTTC. Its translation is CASIPTGRVQEQYF.

DNA for the CDR3: TGTGCCAGCAGAATTACGGGGGGAGGTCGCAATGAGCAGTTCTTC. It translates to CASRITGGGRNEQFF. V gene TRBV6-5 combines with J gene TRBJ2-1, with TRBD2 identical over 7 bases. V shed 6 bases, J shed 6 bases, and the junction held 11 bases outside the gene matches. CDR1 and CDR2 from the germline V gene are MNHEY and SVGAGI. The CDR3 contains 15 residues.

The V and J genes are TRBV7-9 and TRBJ1-2; 9 bases map to TRBD1. CDR1 is SEHNR and CDR2 is FQNEAQ in the germline V gene (reference sequence). V lost 5 bases and J lost 2; bases outside the gene matches: 12. The CDR3 is 17 amino acids. CDR3 residues: CASSPRRVGTGNYGYTF. The CDR3 DNA reads TGTGCCAGCAGCCCCCGGCGTGTGGGGACAGGGAACTATGGCTACACCTTC. Full variable domain (rest looked up from reference TRBV7-9 and TRBJ1-2): DTGVSQNPRHKITKRGQNVTFRCDPISEHNRLYWYRQTLGQGPEFLTYFQNEAQLEKSRLLSDRFSAERPKGSFSTLEIQRTEQGDSAMYLCASSPRRVGTGNYGYTFGSGTRLTVV.

The V gene is TRBV4-3, the J gene TRBJ2-5, with no clear D. V shed 1 base and J shed 1 base, with 7 bases lying between them. Germline CDR1 and CDR2: LGHNA and YSLEER. The CDR3 spans 14 residues. The CDR3 is CASSQAEFQETQYF. The CDR3, as DNA: TGCGCCAGCAGCCAAGCTGAGTTCCAAGAGACCCAGTACTTC.

The V and J genes are TRBV30 and TRBJ2-7; the D is unclear. The V gene's germline CDR1 is GTSNPN and CDR2 SVGIG (reference sequence). Trimming stripped 0 bases from V and 2 bases from J, with 11 bases between. CDR3 size: 14 residues. This CDR3 is CAWSVPADPYEQYF. The CDR3 DNA reads TGTGCCTGGAGTGTACCTGCGGACCCCTACGAGCAGTACTTC.

The chain is built from TRBV14 and TRBJ2-7; 7 bases are shared with TRBD1. Germline CDR1 SGHDN, CDR2 FVKESK. The CDR3 extends over 15 amino acids. Trimming removed 4 bases from V and 2 bases from J; junction bases left unmatched: 8. The CDR3, as DNA: TGTGCCAGCAGCCGACTCGGGACAGAGACCTACGAGCAGTACTTC. It codes for CASSRLGTETYEQYF.

In nucleotides, the CDR3 is TGTGCCAGCAGCTTGGGAACACAGGGGCTCTATGGCTACACCTTC. It is translated as CASSLGTQGLYGYTF. The rearrangement uses TRBV7-2 and TRBJ1-2, with 7 bases aligning to TRBD1. J was trimmed by 4 bases and V by 3 bases; bases with no gene match: 8. Germline lookup yields CDR1 SGHTA and CDR2 FQGNSA. This CDR3 contains 15 residues.

The chain is built from TRBV9 and TRBJ2-1; 8 nucleotides align to TRBD2. J lost 0 bases, V lost 0 bases, and 2 bases had no gene match. CDR3 length: 16 amino acids. Germline V gene sequence: CDR1 SGDLS, CDR2 YYNGEE. DNA for the CDR3: TGTGCCAGCAGCGTAGCTGGGACTAGCTCCTACAATGAGCAGTTCTTC. Its protein is CASSVAGTSSYNEQFF.

The gene calls are TRBV7-8 and TRBJ1-3; 7 bases map to TRBD1. The CDR3 runs to 18 residues. The ends lost 5 bases at V and 0 bases at J; junction bases unmatched: 13. The germline gives CDR1 SGHVS, CDR2 FQNEAQ. The CDR3 DNA reads as TGTGCCAGCAGCGTTGGCCCGGGAGGGGGCAACTCTGGAAACACCATATATTTT. It is translated as CASSVGPGGGNSGNTIYF.

The V gene is TRBV5-1, the J gene TRBJ2-3; 7 positions match TRBD2. The CDR3 loop spans 16 amino acids. Germline loops: CDR1 SGHRS, CDR2 YFSETQ. Trimming removed 1 base from V and 0 bases from J; junction bases left unmatched: 5. The CDR3 spells CASSLPLAESTDTQYF. The DNA of the CDR3 is TGCGCCAGCAGCTTGCCGCTAGCGGAGAGCACAGATACGCAGTATTTT.

This chain links TRBV5-1 with TRBJ2-1; 7 nucleotides line up with TRBD1. Trimming removed 0 bases from V and 15 bases from J; junction bases left unmatched: 3. The CDR3 extends over 11 amino acids. CDR1 and CDR2 from the germline V gene are SGHRS and YFSETQ. The CDR3 DNA follows: TGCGCCAGCAGCTTGGGACAGGGTTTGTTCTTC. As protein: CASSLGQGLFF.

V and J are TRBV10-1 and TRBJ2-7, with D perhaps TRBD1 (6 bases). The V end lost 3 bases, the J end lost 1 base, and 13 bases lay between the germline ends. CDR3 length: 15 amino acids. The germline V gene has CDR1 WNHNN and CDR2 SYGVQD (reference sequence). The chain's CDR3 is CASSDNFDRSYEQYF. The CDR3 region has the DNA TGCGCCAGCAGTGATAATTTCGACAGGTCCTACGAGCAGTACTTC.

The rearrangement joins TRBV10-3 to TRBJ1-2; no clear D gene. V was shortened by 3 bases and J by 7 bases, with 9 bases between the two germline ends. CDR1 and CDR2 from the germline V gene are ENHRY and SYGVKD. The CDR3 is made up of 12 amino acids. The chain's CDR3 is CAISDLSVGYTF. The CDR3 DNA reads as TGTGCCATCAGTGATTTGAGTGTTGGCTACACCTTC.